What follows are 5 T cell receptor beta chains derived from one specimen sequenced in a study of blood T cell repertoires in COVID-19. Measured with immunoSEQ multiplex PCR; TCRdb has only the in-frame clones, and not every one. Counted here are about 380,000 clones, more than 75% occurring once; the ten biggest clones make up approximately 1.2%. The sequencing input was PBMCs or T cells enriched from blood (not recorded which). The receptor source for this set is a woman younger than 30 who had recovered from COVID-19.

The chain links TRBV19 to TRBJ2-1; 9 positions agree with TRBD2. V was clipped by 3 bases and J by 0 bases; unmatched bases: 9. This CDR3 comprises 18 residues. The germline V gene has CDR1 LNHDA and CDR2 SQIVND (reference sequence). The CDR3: CASSMWAGGPSSYNEQFF. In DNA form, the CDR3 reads TGTGCCAGTAGTATGTGGGCGGGGGGGCCTTCCTCCTACAATGAGCAGTTCTTC. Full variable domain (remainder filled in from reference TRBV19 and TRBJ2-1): DGGITQSPKYLFRKEGQNVTLSCEQNLNHDAMYWYRQDPGQGLRLIYYSQIVNDFQKGDIAEGYSVSREKKESFPLTVTSAQKNPTAFYLCASSMWAGGPSSYNEQFFGPGTRLTVL.

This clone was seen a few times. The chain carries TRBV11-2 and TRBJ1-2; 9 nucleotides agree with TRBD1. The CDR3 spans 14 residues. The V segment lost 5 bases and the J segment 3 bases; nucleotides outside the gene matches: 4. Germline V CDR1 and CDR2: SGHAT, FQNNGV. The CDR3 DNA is TGTGCCAGCAGCACAGGGGGCGTTGACTATGGCTACACCTTC. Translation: CASSTGGVDYGYTF.

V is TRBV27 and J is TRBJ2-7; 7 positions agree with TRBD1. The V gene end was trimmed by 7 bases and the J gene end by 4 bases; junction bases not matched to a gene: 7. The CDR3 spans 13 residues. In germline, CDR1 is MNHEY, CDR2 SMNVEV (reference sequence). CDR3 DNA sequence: TGTGCCAGCATTTCGGCAGGGGGATACGAGCAGTACTTC. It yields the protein CASISAGGYEQYF.

The CDR3 here is CASSVGARGGETQYF. The CDR3 DNA reads TGTGCCAGCAGCGTAGGCGCAAGAGGAGGGGAGACCCAGTACTTC. The rearrangement links TRBV9 to TRBJ2-5; D is possibly TRBD2 (6 bases). The V gene lost 0 bases and the J gene lost 5 bases, with 14 bases spanning the gap. The CDR3 spans 15 residues. Germline V gene sequence: CDR1 SGDLS, CDR2 YYNGEE.

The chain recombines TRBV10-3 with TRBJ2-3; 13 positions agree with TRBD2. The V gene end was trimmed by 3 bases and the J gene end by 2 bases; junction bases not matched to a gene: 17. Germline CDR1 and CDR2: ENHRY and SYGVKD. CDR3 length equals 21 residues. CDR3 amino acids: CAISEVAGGGLAGDHTDTQYF. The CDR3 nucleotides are TGTGCCATCAGTGAAGTGGCAGGTGGAGGACTAGCGGGGGACCACACAGATACGCAGTATTTT.